Each of the 15 T cell receptor beta chains below was sequenced from the same sample in a study of shared clonotypes between healthy human individuals. The assay was immunoSEQ multiplex PCR, and TCRdb's table has in-frame clones only and misses some. The sample contains around 1 million clones, around 80% of which appear only once. Sequencing was done on a sample of memory CD4+ T cells sorted from blood. Subset defined: CD45RA-negative fraction. The source is a man between 18 and 29 years old in good health.

The rearrangement uses TRBV6-6 and TRBJ2-2; D is possibly TRBD2 (5 bases). V lost 4 bases to trimming and J lost 7 bases, with 7 bases between them. Germline V lookup: CDR1 MNHNY, CDR2 SVGAGI (reference sequence). The CDR3 extends over 12 amino acids. CDR3: CASSWRVGELFF. Here the CDR3 DNA reads TGTGCCAGCAGTTGGCGGGTCGGGGAGCTGTTTTTT.

The rearrangement uses TRBV5-1 and TRBJ2-2; 11 positions agree with TRBD2. In germline, CDR1 is SGHRS, CDR2 YFSETQ. Trimming cost V 0 bases and J 4 bases; bases outside gene matches: 8. There are 18 residues in the CDR3. DNA for the CDR3: TGCGCCAGCAGCTTGGACCCGGGACTAGCGGAGTTCACCGGGGAGCTGTTTTTT. It is translated as CASSLDPGLAEFTGELFF.

This clone has a handful of counts. The V and J genes are TRBV2 and TRBJ2-6, with 8 bases aligning to TRBD1. There are 18 residues in the CDR3. After removal of 2 bases from V and 1 base from J, the junction contained 7 bases not matched to a gene. Germline V CDR1 and CDR2: SNHLY, FYNNEI. The CDR3 DNA sequence: TGTGCCAGCAGTGAAACTGGCAGGGGGCTGTCTGGGGCCAACGTCCTGACTTTC. This gives the protein CASSETGRGLSGANVLTF.

CDR3 region: CASSLASRNYNSPLHF. The DNA of the CDR3 is TGCGCCAGCAGCTTGGCTAGCAGAAACTATAATTCACCCCTCCACTTT. The chain combines TRBV5-1 with TRBJ1-6, with D hard to call. CDR1 is SGHRS, CDR2 YFSETQ, per germline. V lost 0 bases and J 3 bases, leaving 10 bases between the germline ends. The CDR3 has 16 residues. Variable domain in full (rest from reference TRBV5-1 and TRBJ1-6): KAGVTQTPRYLIKTRGQQVTLSCSPISGHRSVSWYQQTPGQGLQFLFEYFSETQRNKGNFPGRFSGRQFSNSRSEMNVSTLELGDSALYLCASSLASRNYNSPLHFGNGTRLTVT.

This rearrangement joins TRBV9 to TRBJ2-5; weak D call: TRBD1 (6 bases). The CDR3 has 15 amino acids. Per the germline V gene, CDR1 is SGDLS and CDR2 is YYNGEE. The V gene lost 2 bases and the J gene lost 2 bases, with 13 bases spanning the gap. The DNA for the CDR3 is TGTGCCAGCAGCGTCAGGGGCGGGCGGCAAGAGACCCAGTACTTC. Residues: CASSVRGGRQETQYF.

This rearrangement joins TRBV11-2 to TRBJ2-5; TRBD2 might be the D (6 bases). The end of the DNA aligns better with TRBJ2-7, so the J call may be wrong. The CDR3 covers 14 residues. Germline V CDR1 and CDR2: SGHAT, FQNNGV. CDR3 residues: CASSLVAGPYEQYF. DNA for the CDR3: TGTGCCAGCAGCTTAGTTGCGGGACCCTACGAGCAGTACTTC.

This chain uses TRBV5-1 with TRBJ2-7; 7 bases align to TRBD2. CDR1 and CDR2 from the germline V gene are SGHRS and YFSETQ. V was pared by 4 bases and J by 2 bases, with 9 bases of the junction left unmatched. The CDR3 sequence is 15 residues long. DNA for the CDR3: TGCGCCAGCAGCCCGATTGGGGGAGGGGCCTACGAGCAGTACTTC. Protein: CASSPIGGGAYEQYF.

The chain links TRBV6-1 to TRBJ2-2, with D unresolved. From germline, CDR1 is MNHNS and CDR2 SASEGT. V was trimmed by 6 bases and J by 4 bases, leaving 15 bases between them. This CDR3 is built from 15 residues. DNA for the CDR3: TGTGCCAGCAGCGCGCGAGCCCTACTCACCGGGGAGCTGTTTTTT. Amino acids: CASSARALLTGELFF.

V gene TRBV6-1 combines with J gene TRBJ2-5; D is unclear. Germline CDR1 MNHNS, CDR2 SASEGT. V gave up 1 base and J gave up 3 bases, with 15 bases separating them. The CDR3 totals 16 residues. DNA of the CDR3: TGTGCCAGCAGTGAAGACCCGGGCCTCGATAAAGAGACCCAGTACTTC. This gives the protein CASSEDPGLDKETQYF.

The chain employs TRBV7-6 and TRBJ1-6; unclear D gene. The V gene lost 2 bases and the J gene lost 0 bases, with 8 bases spanning the gap. Per germline, CDR1 SGHVS and CDR2 FNYEAQ. The CDR3 covers 16 residues. The CDR3, as DNA: TGTGCCAGCAGCTTAAAGGGTATCTCCTATAATTCACCCCTCCACTTT. It specifies CASSLKGISYNSPLHF.

The chain joins TRBV19 to TRBJ2-2, with a possible D match to TRBD2 (5 bases). V shed 2 bases and J shed 6 bases, with 16 bases lying between them. The CDR3 runs 16 residues. Germline-derived CDR1 and CDR2 are LNHDA and SQIVND (reference sequence). CDR3 nucleotides: TGTGCCAGTAGTATATTGGAGGTTTGGGCGCCCGGGGAGCTGTTTTTT. Protein product: CASSILEVWAPGELFF.

In this sample, this clone turned up a few times. The chain combines TRBV6-1 with TRBJ1-1, with D unclear. The CDR3 covers 13 residues. The V end lost 5 bases, the J end lost 0 bases, and 7 bases lay between the germline ends. Germline V gene data show CDR1 as MNHNS and CDR2 as SASEGT. For the CDR3, the DNA is TGTGCCAGCAGTAGGGTCATGAACACTGAAGCTTTCTTT. This gives the protein CASSRVMNTEAFF.

A remark on this clone: Since a much larger clone is just one base distant, this may be a read error. CDR3 coding DNA: TGTGCCAGCAGCTTAGGGATGAACACTGAAGCTTTCTTT. This encodes CASSLGMNTEAFF. The chain combines TRBV7-6 with TRBJ1-1; no reliable D call. Trimming took 1 base from V and 0 from J, leaving 3 bases between them. Germline-derived CDR1 and CDR2 are SGHVS and FNYEAQ. The CDR3 contains 13 residues.

The chain joins TRBV11-3 to TRBJ2-1; a possible D gene is TRBD2 (6 bases). The V end was cut by 0 bases, the J end by 9 bases, with 12 bases between. CDR1 and CDR2 (germline): SGHNT, YENEEA. The CDR3 totals 14 residues. The CDR3 loop reads CASSLDPSDGEQFF. CDR3 DNA sequence: TGTGCCAGCAGCTTAGATCCTAGCGATGGTGAGCAGTTCTTC.

This clone appeared once. The gene calls are TRBV9 and TRBJ2-1; the D gene is possibly TRBD2 (5 bases). Germline CDR1 SGDLS, CDR2 YYNGEE. V lost 0 bases, J lost 7 bases, and 11 bases lay in between. The CDR3 length is 14 residues. As DNA, the CDR3 is TGTGCCAGCAGCGTAGCGGGGAATCGGAATGAGCAGTTCTTC. It specifies CASSVAGNRNEQFF. Combining the CDR3 with reference TRBV9 and TRBJ2-1 gives the whole variable domain DSGVTQTPKHLITATGQRVTLRCSPRSGDLSVYWYQQSLDQGLQFLIQYYNGEERAKGNILERFSAQQFPDLHSELNLSSLELGDSALYFCASSVAGNRNEQFFGPGTRLTVL.